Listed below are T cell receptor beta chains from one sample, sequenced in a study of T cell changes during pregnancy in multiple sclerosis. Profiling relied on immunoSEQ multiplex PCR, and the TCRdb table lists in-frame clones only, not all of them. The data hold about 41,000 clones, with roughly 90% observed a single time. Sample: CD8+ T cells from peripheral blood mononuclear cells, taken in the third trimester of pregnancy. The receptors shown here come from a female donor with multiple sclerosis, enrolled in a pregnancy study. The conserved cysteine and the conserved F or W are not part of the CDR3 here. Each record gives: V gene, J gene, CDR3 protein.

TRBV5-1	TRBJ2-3	ASRGAGDPDTQY
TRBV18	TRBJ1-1	ASSPPNGEAEAF
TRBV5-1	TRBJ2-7	ASSSNGLAGVHEQY
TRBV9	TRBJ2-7	ASSPDPSYEQY
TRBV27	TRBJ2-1	ASSLGPGQGPGGEQF
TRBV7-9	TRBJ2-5	ASSPPQAGMIQETQY
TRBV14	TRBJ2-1	ASSQVAGVYNEQF
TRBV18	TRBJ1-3	ASSPLSLQSCSGNTIY
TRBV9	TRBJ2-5	ASSDRLAGEQETQY
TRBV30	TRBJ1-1	AWSVGGNTEAF
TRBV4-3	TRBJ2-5	ASSQDPGGGEGETQY
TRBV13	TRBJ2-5	ASSLGRETQY
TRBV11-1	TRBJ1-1	ASSQYRGLEEAF
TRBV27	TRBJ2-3	ASSPTGGWGTDTQY
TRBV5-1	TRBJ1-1	ASSFGETNTEAF
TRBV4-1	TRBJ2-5	ASSQGGHGETQY
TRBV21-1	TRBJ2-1	ASSKVATSGRAKNEQF
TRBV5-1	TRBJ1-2	ASSPGGGLYGYT
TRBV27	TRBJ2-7	ASWGQDYEQY
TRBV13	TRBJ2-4	ASRPIREAKNIQY
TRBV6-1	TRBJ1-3	ASSEVEDSSGNTIY
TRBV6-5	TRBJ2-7	ASGTGLYEQY
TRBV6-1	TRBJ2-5	ASSQQGLEETQY
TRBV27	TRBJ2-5	ASSRTPGETQY
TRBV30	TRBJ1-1	AWSLRQGGLAEAF
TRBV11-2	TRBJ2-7	ASSLDQGYEQY
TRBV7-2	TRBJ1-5	ASSLRTGPNQPQH
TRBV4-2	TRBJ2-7	ASSQDERGEGRDEQY
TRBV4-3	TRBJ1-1	ASSQDDQGREAF
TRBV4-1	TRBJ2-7	ASSQDGDRRYYEQY
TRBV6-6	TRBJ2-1	ASRLGRGENEQF
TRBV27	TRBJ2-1	ASSLQTGYEQF
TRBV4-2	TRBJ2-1	ASSQTIRDLLYNEQF
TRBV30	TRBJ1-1	ACSRTERGTEAF